This passage covers 8 T cell receptor beta chains from one sample sequenced in a study of blood T cells in healthy people across ages. Primers used in a second PCR of about 7 to 11 cycles were a sample-barcoded 5' primer and a J-beta primer mix. A single record per CDR3 protein comes from TCRdb applying MiXCR to the 5' RACE reads. In the table there are 750,000 to 1,000,000 distinct CDR3 sequences, about 27% of which are singletons. The same data also went into a second study, on T cells of mothers and their children.

The sequencing input was blood. The receptors were gathered from a woman aged 35 to 49 in good health.

This clonotype was seen at least ten times. This chain uses TRBV7-2 with TRBJ2-1, with 9 bases aligning to TRBD2. Germline V gene lookup returns CDR1 SGHTA and CDR2 FQGNSA. Losses at the gene ends were 1 base for V and 6 bases for J; bases not matched to a gene: 4. The CDR3 runs to 15 residues. The DNA for the CDR3 is TGTGCCAGCAGCTTAGTGGCGGGGGGGCCCAATGAGCAGTTCTTC. It is translated as CASSLVAGGPNEQFF.

Many counts were recorded for this clonotype. The V and J genes are TRBV4-3 and TRBJ2-3; 10 bases map to TRBD1. The J segment lost 5 bases and the V segment lost 3 bases, leaving 8 bases of the junction unmatched. The CDR3 totals 16 residues. Per the germline V gene, CDR1 is LGHNA and CDR2 is YSLEER. CDR3 loop: CASSQYGTGVEDTQYF. The CDR3, as DNA: TGCGCCAGCAGCCAGTACGGGACAGGGGTTGAAGATACGCAGTATTTT.

On this clonotype: A clone one base away is much larger, so this may be a read error. The chain joins TRBV6-2 or TRBV6-3 to TRBJ2-6; D perhaps matches TRBD1 (5 bases). CDR1 and CDR2 (germline): MNHEY, SVGEGT. The CDR3 contains 15 residues. V shed 5 bases and J shed 6 bases, with 14 bases lying between them. The CDR3 here is CASSPQTDEANVLTF. The CDR3 DNA is TGTGCCAGCAGTCCCCAGACAGACGAGGCCAACGTCCTGACTTTC.

The chain uses TRBV7-2 and TRBJ1-1, with D hard to call. The CDR3 runs to 16 residues. Germline CDR1 is SGHTA and CDR2 is FQGNSA. Between the trimmed V and J ends, which lost 1 base and 2 bases, there was a span of 14 bases. CDR3 in DNA: TGTGCCAGCAGCTTAGTTGAGTCTGGAACAAACACTGAAGCTTTCTTT. Protein product: CASSLVESGTNTEAFF.

This clonotype has just a few counts. V is TRBV5-1 and J is TRBJ1-2; 7 bases are shared with TRBD1. CDR1 is SGHRS, CDR2 YFSETQ, per germline. Trimming cost V 0 bases and J 3 bases; bases outside gene matches: 11. The CDR3 is made up of 17 amino acids. CDR3: CASSLADRDEVDYGYTF. CDR3 in DNA: TGCGCCAGCAGCTTGGCCGACAGGGATGAGGTCGACTATGGCTACACCTTC.

This clonotype occurred a few times. The V call is TRBV12-3 or TRBV12-4, the J call TRBJ2-5, with 11 bases matching TRBD1. The CDR3 totals 15 residues. The trim removed 4 bases at V and 4 bases at J, leaving 5 bases unmatched. This chain's CDR3 is CASSSDRGLGETQYF. The CDR3 coding sequence is TGTGCCAGCAGTTCGGACAGGGGGCTCGGAGAGACCCAGTACTTC.

This clonotype was seen a handful of times. The chain carries TRBV14 and TRBJ1-2; 7 nucleotides align to TRBD1. Germline V gene lookup returns CDR1 SGHDN and CDR2 FVKESK. The CDR3 is 14 amino acids. V shed 4 bases, J shed 5 bases, and the junction held 7 bases outside the gene matches. CDR3 region: CASSPGTVGYGYTF. The DNA for the CDR3 is TGTGCCAGCAGCCCTGGGACAGTGGGATATGGCTACACCTTC.

The chain recombines TRBV4-1 with TRBJ2-1; 10 nucleotides line up with TRBD2. The CDR3 spans 17 residues. Germline V gives CDR1 MGHRA, CDR2 YSYEKL. Losses at the gene ends were 3 bases for V and 10 bases for J; bases not matched to a gene: 15. CDR3: CASSQSGTSVTPGEQFF. Here the CDR3 DNA reads TGCGCCAGCAGCCAGTCCGGGACTAGCGTGACCCCTGGGGAGCAGTTCTTC.